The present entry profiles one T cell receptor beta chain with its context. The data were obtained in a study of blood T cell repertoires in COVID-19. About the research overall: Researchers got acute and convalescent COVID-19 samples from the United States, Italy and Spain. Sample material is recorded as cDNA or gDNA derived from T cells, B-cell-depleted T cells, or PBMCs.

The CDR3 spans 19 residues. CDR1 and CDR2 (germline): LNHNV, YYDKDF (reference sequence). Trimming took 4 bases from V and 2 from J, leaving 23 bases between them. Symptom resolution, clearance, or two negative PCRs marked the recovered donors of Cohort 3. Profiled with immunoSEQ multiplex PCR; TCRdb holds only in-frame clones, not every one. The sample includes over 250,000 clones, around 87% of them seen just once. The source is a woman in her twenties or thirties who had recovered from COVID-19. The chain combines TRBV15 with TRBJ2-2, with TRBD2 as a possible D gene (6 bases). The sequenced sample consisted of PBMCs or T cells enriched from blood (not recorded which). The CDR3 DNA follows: TGTGCCACCAGCAACGGACCGGGGACCGGGACTGTAAACACCGGGGAGCTGTTTTTT. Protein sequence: CATSNGPGTGTVNTGELFF.